The clone carrying this TCR beta chain was detected a few times. Its antigen is currently unknown. Germline V gene lookup returns CDR1 SGHVS and CDR2 FNYEAQ. The CDR3 runs 12 residues. Between the trimmed V and J ends, which lost 3 bases and 5 bases, there was a span of 8 bases. PCR was performed a second time for about 7 to 11 cycles using a sample-barcoded 5' primer and a J-beta primer mix. Carrying 12 random nucleotides, a template-switch adaptor labeled each individual cDNA molecule. TCRdb recomputed calls from the 5' RACE reads with MiXCR, one row per CDR3 protein. The data contain about 800,000 distinct CDR3 sequences, approximately 25% of them singletons. The data are from a study of blood T cells in healthy people across ages. General study findings and limits: Naive T cell percentage strongly correlated with TCR beta diversity.

The same sample was also used in a study of T cells of mothers and their children.

The sequencing sample was made of blood. The source of this sequence is a boy between 10 and 17 years old in good health. The chain couples TRBV7-6 to TRBJ2-7; D remains ambiguous. CDR3 bases: TGTGCCAGCAGCTTCGAAGACGACGAGCAGTACTTC. Translation: CASSFEDDEQYF.